The source of this TCR beta chain is a study of T cells in localized non-small cell lung cancer. Study results and caveats: Longer overall survival was associated with a higher density of T cells in the blood. The study sequenced only one region of the tumor. As a result, intratumor heterogeneity could not be excluded and remains possible.

With regard to this clone: Its antigen is currently unknown.

The germline gives CDR1 LNHDA, CDR2 SQIVND (reference sequence). Trimming left V 6 bases short and J 4 bases short, with 25 bases between. This CDR3 has 18 residues. The protocol was immunoSEQ multiplex PCR, while the TCRdb copy is restricted to in-frame clones and leaves out a portion. The table has some 24,000 clones, 86% seen once; the top ten hold approximately 6.3%. The receptor was isolated from a male donor aged 60 or older with stage II squamous cell lung carcinoma. The J gene is TRBJ1-5, the V gene TRBV19, with D uncertain. Sequenced material: peripheral blood, taken before any cancer treatment. DNA of the CDR3: TGTGCCAGTAGCCCCGCCCTGCAGGCGAGGTCGGAGAATCAGCCCCAGCATTTT. Amino acids: CASSPALQARSENQPQHF. Looking up the rest from reference TRBV19 and TRBJ1-5 gives the full variable domain: DGGITQSPKYLFRKEGQNVTLSCEQNLNHDAMYWYRQDPGQGLRLIYYSQIVNDFQKGDIAEGYSVSREKKESFPLTVTSAQKNPTAFYLCASSPALQARSENQPQHFGDGTRLSIL.